Each of the 7 T cell receptor beta chains below was sequenced from the same sample in a study of T cell responses to AZD1222 COVID-19 vaccine. Using immunoSEQ multiplex PCR, the repertoire was profiled, and TCRdb retains in-frame clones only, with some absent. This sample has approximately 110,000 clones, with around 92% found just once. Sample: peripheral blood, taken on day 0 of AZD1222 vaccination. The receptor set was obtained from an adult in good health.

The chain uses TRBV30 and TRBJ2-7, with 7 bases aligning to TRBD2. V gave up 2 bases and J gave up 2 bases; unmatched junction bases: 3. Germline-derived CDR1 and CDR2 are GTSNPN and SVGIG (reference sequence). The CDR3 contains 13 residues. The CDR3 is CAWSSGGAYEQYF. As DNA, the CDR3 is TGTGCCTGGAGTAGTGGGGGGGCCTACGAGCAGTACTTC.

The chain is built from TRBV29-1 and TRBJ1-1; 7 positions match TRBD1. Germline V gene data show CDR1 as SQVTM and CDR2 as ANQGSEA. J lost 6 bases, V lost 5 bases, and 6 bases had no gene match. This CDR3 is built from 12 residues. The CDR3 protein is CSVLTGTAEAFF. CDR3 DNA: TGCAGCGTTTTGACAGGGACCGCTGAAGCTTTCTTT.

The V and J genes are TRBV29-1 and TRBJ1-2, with TRBD1 identical over 7 bases. The germline gives CDR1 SQVTM, CDR2 ANQGSEA. Trimming removed 6 bases from V and 8 bases from J; junction bases left unmatched: 6. The CDR3 runs to 11 residues. The CDR3 sequence: CSVRQGGGYTF. The CDR3 DNA is TGCAGCGTCCGACAGGGCGGCGGCTACACCTTC.

CDR3 amino acids: CSVEETGRTDTQYF. As DNA, the CDR3 is TGCAGCGTTGAGGAGACAGGGCGCACAGATACGCAGTATTTT. The V and J genes are TRBV29-1 and TRBJ2-3, with TRBD1 matching 7 bases. Germline V gene data show CDR1 as SQVTM and CDR2 as ANQGSEA. The CDR3 covers 14 residues. Unmatched junction bases numbered 4, after V lost 3 bases and J lost 1 base.

The chain joins TRBV6-5 to TRBJ1-2, with D possibly TRBD1 on 6 matching bases. The CDR3 is 15 amino acids. V dropped 5 bases and J dropped 0 bases, with 13 bases sitting between them. Germline-derived CDR1 and CDR2 are MNHEY and SVGAGI. The CDR3 is CASSLGQRANYGYTF. Here the CDR3 DNA reads TGTGCCAGCAGTCTTGGACAGCGTGCTAACTATGGCTACACCTTC.

CDR3 protein: CATATGQNTDTQYF. Here the CDR3 DNA reads TGTGCCACCGCGACAGGACAAAACACAGATACGCAGTATTTT. This chain joins TRBV10-3 and TRBJ2-3; D perhaps matches TRBD1 (6 bases). V shed 10 bases and J shed 2 bases, with 16 bases lying between them. The germline gives CDR1 ENHRY, CDR2 SYGVKD. The CDR3 runs to 14 residues.

This chain connects TRBV12-3 or TRBV12-4 to TRBJ2-7, with a weak D call TRBD1 (6 bases). Trimming left V 7 bases short and J 5 bases short, with 15 bases between. The CDR3 extends over 13 amino acids. The CDR3, as DNA: TGTGCCAGCACCCCAACAGGGTCCAACGAGCAGTACTTC. Translating gives CASTPTGSNEQYF.